These T cell receptor beta chains were read from a single sample in a study of cytomegalovirus exposure and HLA in healthy donors. Generated by immunoSEQ multiplex PCR, the TCRdb table keeps only in-frame clones and is missing some. The data show about 120,000 clones, 83% seen once. Material for sequencing was PBMCs. These receptors all stem from a woman in her thirties or forties in good health and CMV-seropositive. Both conserved end residues are part of each CDR3. The D gene is left open where the match is weak. Clone size appears in some rows only: once, few, many, or a class for an expanded clone.

D | J | size | V | CDR3 | DNA
TRBD2 | TRBJ2-3 | . | TRBV6-5 | CASRAGLSTDTQYF | TGTGCCAGCAGAGCGGGACTTAGCACAGATACGCAGTATTTT
. | TRBJ1-1 | . | TRBV11-2 | CASSLDTQNYEAFF | TGTGCCAGCAGCTTAGATACCCAGAACTATGAAGCTTTCTTT
TRBD2 | TRBJ2-5 | . | TRBV5-6 | CASSRGGLGQETQYF | TGTGCCAGCAGCAGAGGCGGACTAGGCCAAGAGACCCAGTACTTC
. | TRBJ2-1 | . | TRBV20-1 | CSARRYNEQFF | TGCAGTGCTCGGAGATACAATGAGCAGTTCTTC
TRBD1 | TRBJ2-6 | . | TRBV14 | CANSREPDRVGANVLTF | TGTGCCAACAGCCGCGAACCGGACAGGGTTGGGGCCAACGTCCTGACTTTC
TRBD1 | TRBJ1-1 | . | TRBV6-1 | CASSFRQGRTEAFF | TGTGCCAGCAGTTTTCGACAGGGGAGGACTGAAGCTTTCTTT
TRBD2 | TRBJ2-3 | . | TRBV18 | CASSPTLAAEDTQYF | TGTGCCAGCTCACCTACCCTAGCGGCGGAAGATACGCAGTATTTT
. | TRBJ1-5 | few | TRBV19 | CASSILDSSNQPQHF | TGTGCCAGTAGTATCTTGGACAGCAGCAATCAGCCCCAGCATTTT
. | TRBJ2-7 | . | TRBV5-6 | CASSLDRYEQYF | TGTGCCAGCAGCTTGGACAGATACGAGCAGTACTTC
TRBD1 | TRBJ2-3 | . | TRBV5-4 | CASSLSTGGTDTQYF | TGTGCCAGCAGCTTGAGCACAGGGGGCACAGATACGCAGTATTTT
TRBD1 | TRBJ2-7 | once | TRBV5-1 | CASSTGTVTYEQYF | TGCGCCAGCAGCACTGGGACAGTTACCTACGAGCAGTACTTC
. | TRBJ2-7 | once | TRBV7-9 | CASSWGTPSSYEQYF | TGTGCCAGCAGCTGGGGGACACCGAGCTCCTACGAGCAGTACTTC
TRBD1 | TRBJ1-2 | . | TRBV7-9 | CASSTGGPYGYTF | TGTGCCAGCAGCACAGGGGGCCCCTATGGCTACACCTTC
TRBD2 | TRBJ2-5 | . | TRBV13 | CASSSLAGVLETQYF | TGTGCCAGCAGCAGTTTGGCGGGAGTTTTGGAGACCCAGTACTTC
. | TRBJ1-4 | . | TRBV9 | CASSPGTTGNEKLFF | TGTGCCAGCAGCCCCGGAACCACGGGAAATGAAAAACTGTTTTTT
. | TRBJ2-3 | few | TRBV25-1 | CASGLGRGYTDTQYF | TGTGCCAGCGGGTTAGGCAGGGGCTACACAGATACGCAGTATTTT
. | TRBJ2-7 | once | TRBV11-1 | CASSYNRAEQYF | TGTGCCAGCAGTTACAACAGGGCCGAGCAGTACTTC
TRBD1 | TRBJ1-2 | few | TRBV11-2 | CASSLAGTGDIYGYTF | TGTGCCAGCAGCTTAGCCGGGACAGGGGACATCTATGGCTACACCTTC
. | TRBJ2-3 | . | TRBV5-1 | CVSASASTDTQYF | TGCGTATCTGCGAGCGCTAGCACAGATACGCAGTATTTT
TRBD2 | TRBJ2-7 | . | TRBV6-5 | CASSSRGAGTYEQYF | TGTGCCAGCAGTTCCCGGGGAGCGGGAACCTACGAGCAGTACTTC
TRBD2 | TRBJ2-7 | few | TRBV2 | CASIEGLAGSYEQYF | TGTGCCAGCATCGAGGGATTAGCGGGATCCTACGAGCAGTACTTC
. | TRBJ2-4 | . | TRBV18 | CASSPQGGKNIQYF | TGTGCCAGCTCACCCCAAGGAGGCAAAAACATTCAGTACTTC
. | TRBJ1-3 | . | TRBV10-3 | CAISGRDTIYF | TGTGCCATCAGTGGGCGGGACACCATATATTTT
. | TRBJ1-1 | . | TRBV5-6 | CASSGDWGNTEAFF | TGTGCCAGCAGCGGGGACTGGGGGAACACTGAAGCTTTCTTT
. | TRBJ2-7 | . | TRBV7-9 | CASSLERASSYEQYF | TGTGCCAGCAGCTTAGAGCGGGCGAGCTCCTACGAGCAGTACTTC
TRBD1 | TRBJ1-5 | once | TRBV15 | CATSTPRDRANNQPQHF | TGTGCCACCAGCACTCCACGGGACAGGGCGAACAATCAGCCCCAGCATTTT
. | TRBJ2-5 | few | TRBV15 | CATSRGTEQETQYF | TGTGCCACCAGCAGAGGGACAGAACAAGAGACCCAGTACTTC
TRBD1 | TRBJ1-1 | . | TRBV19 | CASDQQGRRTEAFF | TGTGCCAGTGACCAACAGGGGAGGAGAACTGAAGCTTTCTTT
TRBD1 | TRBJ2-4 | . | TRBV11-2 | CASSLAWTGFRIQYF | TGTGCCAGCAGCTTAGCGTGGACAGGGTTCAGGATTCAGTACTTC
. | TRBJ1-2 | . | TRBV6-1 | CASSHNRDGYTF | TGTGCCAGCAGTCATAACAGGGACGGCTACACCTTC
. | TRBJ2-1 | . | TRBV6-1 | CASSDTGYTGNEQFF | TGTGCCAGCAGTGATACAGGGTACACCGGCAATGAGCAGTTCTTC
TRBD1 | TRBJ1-2 | . | TRBV6-5 | CASTYGGQGEGYTF | TGTGCCAGCACCTACGGGGGACAGGGAGAGGGCTACACCTTC
TRBD1 | TRBJ2-6 | . | TRBV6-1 | CASDTGGSGANVLTF | TGTGCCAGCGATACAGGGGGCTCTGGGGCCAACGTCCTGACTTTC
TRBD2 | TRBJ2-7 | . | TRBV11-2 | CASRGEGLSYEQYF | TGTGCCAGCAGAGGGGAGGGACTCTCATACGAGCAGTACTTC
. | TRBJ2-5 | . | TRBV4-1 | CASSQARGFAAQETQYF | TGCGCCAGCAGCCAAGCCCGGGGGTTTGCAGCCCAAGAGACCCAGTACTTC
TRBD1 | TRBJ1-2 | . | TRBV28 | CASSWEAQGVIYGYTF | TGTGCCAGCAGTTGGGAGGCACAGGGGGTTATCTATGGCTACACCTTC
. | TRBJ1-1 | . | TRBV19 | CASSVTRGTEAFF | TGTGCCAGTAGTGTGACTCGGGGCACTGAAGCTTTCTTT
TRBD1 | TRBJ1-2 | . | TRBV7-9 | CSSSSGQGFGYTF | TGTTCCAGCAGCTCGGGACAGGGTTTTGGCTACACCTTC
. | TRBJ2-1 | . | TRBV7-8 | CASSSQGARTSGFNEQFF | TGTGCCAGCAGTTCTCAGGGGGCGCGAACTAGCGGGTTCAATGAGCAGTTCTTC
TRBD1 | TRBJ1-1 | . | TRBV11-2 | CASSSRTGDTEAFF | TGTGCCAGCAGCTCCCGGACAGGGGACACTGAAGCTTTCTTT
. | TRBJ1-2 | . | TRBV5-1 | CASRKQGSYGYTF | TGCGCCAGCAGAAAACAGGGTTCGTATGGCTACACCTTC
TRBD1 | TRBJ1-1 | . | TRBV28 | CASSISGTGRTTEAFF | TGTGCCAGCAGTATATCTGGGACAGGGAGGACCACTGAAGCTTTCTTT
. | TRBJ1-1 | . | TRBV10-1 | CASSDSGFRRTEAFF | TGCGCCAGCAGTGATTCGGGGTTCAGGAGGACTGAAGCTTTCTTT
. | TRBJ2-4 | . | TRBV7-9 | CASSLVPKNIQYF | TGTGCCAGCAGCTTAGTTCCTAAAAACATTCAGTACTTC
. | TRBJ2-1 | . | TRBV7-9 | CASSLAGAAYNEQFF | TGTGCCAGCAGCTTAGCGGGAGCCGCATACAATGAGCAGTTCTTC